A single sample gave rise to the 29 T cell receptor beta chains below, sequenced in a study of blood T cell repertoires in COVID-19. Only in-frame clones appear in the TCRdb table, and some are missing; sequencing was by immunoSEQ multiplex PCR. The sample lists some 70,000 clones, approximately 90% occurring once. Sequencing was done on a sample of peripheral blood. Receptors were obtained from a man over 45 with acute or convalescent COVID-19.

The chain links TRBV24-1 to TRBJ2-2; 8 bases are shared with TRBD2. Unmatched junction bases numbered 5, after V lost 0 bases and J lost 6 bases. Germline V CDR1 and CDR2: KGHDR, SFDVKD. This CDR3 spans 16 amino acids. CDR3 bases: TGTGCCACCAGTGATTTGCGTATAGCGGGACCCGGGGAGCTGTTTTTT. Protein product: CATSDLRIAGPGELFF.

The chain is built from TRBV3-1 (or the pseudogene TRBV3-2) and TRBJ1-2, with unresolved D. Trimming left V 2 bases short and J 1 base short, with 5 bases between. The CDR3 runs to 13 residues. CDR1 LGHDT and CDR2 YNNKEL come from the germline V gene (reference sequence). As DNA, the CDR3 is TGTGCCAGCAGCCAACGTCTTAACTATGGCTACACCTTC. Its translation: CASSQRLNYGYTF.

The rearrangement joins TRBV5-1 to TRBJ2-1, with 13 bases identical to TRBD2. CDR1 and CDR2 (germline): SGHRS, YFSETQ. The CDR3 is 17 residues long. The V gene end was trimmed by 1 base and the J gene end by 4 bases; junction bases not matched to a gene: 5. DNA for the CDR3: TGCGCCAGCAGCTTGTATGGACTAGCGGGAGAGTACAATGAGCAGTTCTTC. Its translation: CASSLYGLAGEYNEQFF.

In DNA form, the CDR3 reads TGTGCCAGCAGCCAAGTATTGAGGGAGAGCTCCTATAATTCACCCCTCCACTTT. Residues: CASSQVLRESSYNSPLHF. This chain joins TRBV4-2 and TRBJ1-6, with no clear D. The ends were cut back, 1 base at V and 0 bases at J, with 13 bases in the middle. The length of the CDR3 is 18 residues. CDR1 LGHNA and CDR2 YNFKEQ come from the germline V gene.

This chain uses TRBV19 with TRBJ1-5; 8 bases are shared with TRBD1. V gave up 2 bases and J gave up 6 bases; unmatched junction bases: 6. Germline CDR1 reads LNHDA; CDR2 reads SQIVND (reference sequence). This CDR3 is built from 15 residues. CDR3 protein: CASSITQGAGQPQHF. The CDR3 coding sequence is TGTGCCAGTAGTATAACGCAGGGGGCAGGTCAGCCCCAGCATTTT.

The chain has TRBV2 and TRBJ2-1; 7 bases line up with TRBD1. CDR3 size: 15 residues. The ends lost 4 bases at V and 7 bases at J; junction bases unmatched: 10. Germline CDR1 SNHLY, CDR2 FYNNEI. CDR3 sequence reads: CASSVDTSGGNEQFF. CDR3 nucleotide sequence: TGTGCCAGCAGTGTCGATACCTCAGGGGGAAATGAGCAGTTCTTC.

The gene calls are TRBV7-2 and TRBJ2-5; 8 nucleotides line up with TRBD2. CDR3 size: 13 residues. V shed 4 bases and J 5 bases; nucleotides not matched to a gene: 3. Germline V gene sequence: CDR1 SGHTA, CDR2 FQGNSA. CDR3 bases: TGTGCCAGCAGCTCGGCTAGCGGGGAGACCCAGTACTTC. Encoded protein: CASSSASGETQYF. The full variable domain, rest sourced from reference TRBV7-2 and TRBJ2-5, is GAGVSQSPSNKVTEKGKDVELRCDPISGHTALYWYRQSLGQGLEFLIYFQGNSAPDKSGLPSDRFSAERTGGSVSTLTIQRTQQEDSAVYLCASSSASGETQYFGPGTRLLVL.

The J gene is TRBJ1-1, the V gene TRBV9; unclear D gene. This CDR3 spans 13 amino acids. Germline V gene lookup returns CDR1 SGDLS and CDR2 YYNGEE. Trimming took off 3 bases at V and 4 bases at J, with 10 bases between the two ends. The CDR3 sequence: CASSAAGGTEAFF. In nucleotides, the CDR3 is TGTGCCAGCAGCGCAGCGGGAGGCACTGAAGCTTTCTTT.

The chain carries TRBV6-5 and TRBJ1-1; D is unclear. In germline, CDR1 is MNHEY, CDR2 SVGAGI. Trimming stripped 4 bases from V and 0 bases from J, with 12 bases between. The CDR3 spans 15 residues. CDR3 DNA sequence: TGTGCCAGCAGTTCCGAGATAGAACTGAACACTGAAGCTTTCTTT. Its protein product is CASSSEIELNTEAFF.

Only one count was recorded for this clone. The chain is built from TRBV28 and TRBJ2-7; 13 nucleotides match TRBD2. There are 15 residues in the CDR3. After removal of 6 bases from V and 9 bases from J, the junction contained 11 bases not matched to a gene. Germline V gene sequence: CDR1 MDHEN, CDR2 SYDVKM. CDR3 DNA sequence: TGTGCCAGCAGCAGTGGGACTAGCGGGAATATAGTGCAGTACTTC. Amino acid sequence: CASSSGTSGNIVQYF.

V usage is TRBV5-6 and J usage is TRBJ2-7; 11 positions agree with TRBD2. Looked up from germline, CDR1 is SGHDT and CDR2 is YYEEEE. The V segment lost 1 base and the J segment 6 bases; nucleotides outside the gene matches: 9. This CDR3 comprises 16 residues. CDR3 sequence (DNA): TGTGCCAGCAGCTTGTTCTCCACTAGCGGGAGTTCCGAGCAGTACTTC. Its translation: CASSLFSTSGSSEQYF. The variable domain in full, with the rest retrieved from reference TRBV5-6 and TRBJ2-7, is DAGVTQSPTHLIKTRGQQVTLRCSPKSGHDTVSWYQQALGQGPQFIFQYYEEEERQRGNFPDRFSGHQFPNYSSELNVNALLLGDSALYLCASSLFSTSGSSEQYFGPGTRLTVT.

V is TRBV6-2 or TRBV6-3 and J is TRBJ2-2; D ambiguous. Trimming removed 0 bases at V and 4 bases at J, with 6 bases between. The CDR3 covers 14 residues. Germline values: CDR1 MNHEY, CDR2 SVGEGT. CDR3 sequence reads: CASSYSDSTGELFF. The CDR3 region has the DNA TGTGCCAGCAGTTACTCCGATAGCACCGGGGAGCTGTTTTTT.

The V call is TRBV7-8, the J call TRBJ1-6; 7 nucleotides agree with TRBD1. This CDR3 contains 15 residues. CDR1 and CDR2 (germline): SGHVS, FQNEAQ. J gave up 7 bases and V 0 bases, and 3 bases lay outside the gene matches. Here the CDR3 DNA reads TGTGCCAGCAGCTTAGCAGGGGGCATAAATTCACCCCTCCACTTT. Amino acids: CASSLAGGINSPLHF.

This clone was detected only once. The CDR3 loop is CASSPGGAANYGYTF. The CDR3 DNA sequence: TGTGCCAGCAGCCCCGGCGGGGCCGCTAACTATGGCTACACCTTC. The genes are TRBV7-2 and TRBJ1-2, with D perhaps matching TRBD1 (5 bases). Germline CDR1 is SGHTA and CDR2 is FQGNSA. This CDR3 comprises 15 residues. V gave up 5 bases and J gave up 0 bases, with 13 bases separating them.

This chain uses TRBV9 with TRBJ2-1; TRBD2 matches at 11 bases. V shed 3 bases and J 0 bases; nucleotides not matched to a gene: 2. Germline CDR1 SGDLS, CDR2 YYNGEE. The CDR3 covers 16 residues. CDR3 amino acids: CASSALAGGSYNEQFF. CDR3 sequence (DNA): TGTGCCAGCAGCGCTCTAGCGGGAGGCTCCTACAATGAGCAGTTCTTC.

This rearrangement joins TRBV24-1 to TRBJ2-7; D not resolved. The germline V gene has CDR1 KGHDR and CDR2 SFDVKD. The CDR3 sequence is 13 residues long. Trimming pared 4 bases from V and 5 bases from J, leaving 11 bases between. The CDR3 is CATSDPGDDEQYV. In DNA, the CDR3 is TGTGCCACCAGTGACCCCGGAGACGACGAGCAGTACGTC.

This clone was seen just once. The chain is built from TRBV27 and TRBJ2-2; D not resolved. CDR1 and CDR2 (germline): MNHEY, SMNVEV (reference sequence). Trimming shortened V by 1 base and J by 4 bases, and 10 bases separated the two germline ends. This CDR3 is 15 amino acids long. CDR3 nucleotides: TGTGCCAGCAGTTTATTTCACTTCTTCACCGGGGAGCTGTTTTTT. Translated: CASSLFHFFTGELFF.

The chain combines TRBV2 with TRBJ2-5; D might be TRBD1 (5 bases). The V gene's germline CDR1 is SNHLY and CDR2 FYNNEI. This CDR3 spans 14 amino acids. Trimming stripped 5 bases from V and 2 bases from J, with 12 bases between. The chain's CDR3 is CASSTRQIQETQYF. The CDR3 nucleotides read TGTGCCAGCAGTACCCGACAGATTCAAGAGACCCAGTACTTC.

This chain joins TRBV16 and TRBJ2-7; D may be TRBD2 (7 bases). The CDR3 spans 17 residues. The germline V gene encodes CDR1 KGHSY and CDR2 FQNENV. Trimming took 4 bases from V and 3 from J, leaving 22 bases between them. The CDR3 protein is CASSPRGGSAPNYEQYF. The DNA for the CDR3 is TGTGCCAGCAGCCCCAGGGGCGGGAGCGCCCCCAACTACGAGCAGTACTTC.

The rearrangement uses TRBV18 and TRBJ2-3; 10 positions agree with TRBD1. V was clipped by 6 bases and J by 6 bases; unmatched bases: 9. The germline CDR1 and CDR2 sequences are KGHSH and LQKENI. This CDR3 comprises 15 residues. The CDR3 region is CASSPGQGVFDTQYF. The CDR3 DNA sequence: TGTGCCAGCTCGCCCGGACAGGGGGTTTTTGATACGCAGTATTTT.

V gene TRBV5-4 combines with J gene TRBJ1-4; weak D call: TRBD1 (5 bases). The CDR3 runs to 13 residues. In germline, CDR1 is SGHNT, CDR2 YYREEE (reference sequence). With 3 bases removed from V and 5 bases from J, the gap between germline ends came to 8 bases. This chain's CDR3 is CASSSQGNEKLFF. The CDR3 DNA reads TGTGCCAGCAGCTCCCAGGGAAATGAAAAACTGTTTTTT. Based on the CDR3 plus reference TRBV5-4 and TRBJ1-4, the full variable domain is ETGVTQSPTHLIKTRGQQVTLRCSSQSGHNTVSWYQQALGQGPQFIFQYYREEENGRGNFPPRFSGLQFPNYSSELNVNALELDDSALYLCASSSQGNEKLFFGSGTQLSVL.

This clone was seen once. The J gene is TRBJ2-5, the V gene TRBV6-2 or TRBV6-3; D ambiguous. V was cut by 2 bases and J by 10 bases, with 11 bases left in between. CDR1 MNHEY and CDR2 SVGEGT come from the germline V gene. This CDR3 has 12 residues. The CDR3 here is CASSYPEQSQYF. The CDR3 DNA follows: TGTGCCAGCAGTTACCCAGAACAGAGCCAGTACTTC.

This rearrangement joins TRBV28 to TRBJ1-2; D gene uncertain. CDR3 size: 13 residues. V was pared by 5 bases and J by 3 bases, with 10 bases between. Germline V gene data show CDR1 as MDHEN and CDR2 as SYDVKM. The CDR3 DNA follows: TGTGCCAGCAGTGTAGAAAGTGACTATGGCTACACCTTC. Protein product: CASSVESDYGYTF.

J is TRBJ1-6 and V is TRBV18, with 8 bases identical to TRBD1. From germline, CDR1 is KGHSH and CDR2 LQKENI. With V trimmed by 2 bases and J by 7 bases, 10 bases remained unmatched. The CDR3 totals 17 residues. Written as DNA, the CDR3 is TGTGCCAGCTCACCATTCGGCAGGGGGCTGGAGAATTCACCCCTCCACTTT. This encodes CASSPFGRGLENSPLHF. Full variable domain (remainder filled in from reference TRBV18 and TRBJ1-6): NAGVMQNPRHLVRRRGQEARLRCSPMKGHSHVYWYRQLPEEGLKFMVYLQKENIIDESGMPKERFSAEFPKEGPSILRIQQVVRGDSAAYFCASSPFGRGLENSPLHFGNGTRLTVT.

The table lists this clone with a few counts. The chain links TRBV30 to TRBJ1-5; 9 nucleotides agree with TRBD1. The J segment lost 3 bases and the V segment lost 8 bases, leaving 8 bases of the junction unmatched. CDR1 is GTSNPN, CDR2 SVGIG, per germline (reference sequence). CDR3 length equals 14 residues. This chain's CDR3 is CALSRDRANQPQHF. CDR3 nucleotides: TGTGCCCTATCCCGGGACAGGGCCAATCAGCCCCAGCATTTT.

The J gene is TRBJ2-2, the V gene TRBV28, with TRBD1 identical over 9 bases. The CDR3 consists of 15 residues. Per germline, CDR1 MDHEN and CDR2 SYDVKM. The V gene end was trimmed by 6 bases and the J gene end by 8 bases; junction bases not matched to a gene: 10. In DNA form, the CDR3 reads TGTGCCAGCAGGATCCGGGACAGGGTGGCGGGGGAGCTGTTTTTT. Protein: CASRIRDRVAGELFF.

Written as DNA, the CDR3 is TGTGCCAGCAGTTCTTTAGCGGAACTAGCCAAAAACATTCAGTACTTC. Its protein product is CASSSLAELAKNIQYF. The V call is TRBV6-5, the J call TRBJ2-4, with a weak D call TRBD2 (6 bases). Germline assignment: CDR1 MNHEY and CDR2 SVGAGI. Trimming left V 4 bases short and J 0 bases short, with 13 bases between. The CDR3 contains 16 residues.

The V and J genes are TRBV9 and TRBJ2-5; D is possibly TRBD1 (6 bases). Germline CDR1 reads SGDLS; CDR2 reads YYNGEE. The CDR3 runs 14 residues. V was pared by 3 bases and J by 3 bases, with 12 bases between. The CDR3 bases are TGTGCCAGCAGCGCTGGACAGTTAAAAGAGACCCAGTACTTC. Translating it yields CASSAGQLKETQYF.

The chain has TRBV7-3 and TRBJ2-7; 8 bases map to TRBD2. The CDR3 loop spans 13 amino acids. V lost 2 bases and J lost 5; bases outside the gene matches: 2. CDR1 is SGHTA and CDR2 is FQGTGA in the germline V gene. The CDR3 coding sequence is TGTGCCAGCAGCTTAGGAGCGGGAGACGAGCAGTACTTC. Translating gives CASSLGAGDEQYF.